These 10 T cell receptor beta chains were all obtained from the same sample, sequenced in a study of blood T cell repertoires in COVID-19. Repertoires were generated with immunoSEQ multiplex PCR, while TCRdb's copy carries only in-frame clones and drops some. This sample has 60,000 or so clones, with about 89% found just once. The sequencing sample was made of peripheral blood. The receptors were gathered from a man in his fifties or sixties with acute or convalescent COVID-19.

The chain joins TRBV5-8 to TRBJ1-1, with D possibly being TRBD1 (6 bases). The V gene's germline CDR1 is SGHTS and CDR2 YDEGEE. The CDR3 has 13 amino acids. V lost 7 bases to trimming and J lost 0 bases, with 10 bases between them. The CDR3 bases are TGTGCCAGCGAGAGGGGGATGAACACTGAAGCTTTCTTT. It translates to CASERGMNTEAFF.

The chain employs TRBV2 and TRBJ1-2; the match to TRBD1 covers 8 bases. Germline V CDR1 and CDR2: SNHLY, FYNNEI. The CDR3 totals 12 residues. Losses at the gene ends were 5 bases for V and 8 bases for J; bases not matched to a gene: 4. The CDR3 here is CASSRDRQGYTF. The CDR3 bases are TGTGCCAGCAGTCGGGACAGGCAAGGCTACACCTTC.

The rearrangement uses TRBV14 and TRBJ2-7; D is undetermined. CDR3 length: 13 residues. Between the trimmed V and J ends, which lost 1 base and 3 bases, there was a span of 7 bases. Germline CDR1 SGHDN, CDR2 FVKESK. The CDR3 reads CASSQVAYYEQYF. The CDR3 DNA reads as TGTGCCAGCAGCCAAGTCGCGTACTACGAGCAGTACTTC.

This clone is a singleton in its sample. The chain uses TRBV7-2 and TRBJ2-3; 10 bases map to TRBD2. Per germline, CDR1 SGHTA and CDR2 FQGNSA. J was trimmed by 14 bases and V by 5 bases; bases with no gene match: 10. The CDR3 is made up of 13 amino acids. CDR3 amino acids: CASSIPLAGAGYF. CDR3 nucleotide sequence: TGTGCCAGCAGCATCCCGCTAGCGGGGGCCGGGTATTTT.

The chain is built from TRBV11-2 and TRBJ2-1, with 10 bases aligning to TRBD1. The germline V gene has CDR1 SGHAT and CDR2 FQNNGV. With 0 bases clipped from V and 8 bases from J, the junction kept 13 bases outside the gene matches. The CDR3 totals 18 residues. CDR3 sequence: CASSLDLKTGGAVDEQFF. The CDR3 nucleotides read TGTGCCAGCAGCTTAGATCTCAAGACAGGGGGCGCCGTTGATGAGCAGTTCTTC.

As DNA, the CDR3 is TGTGCCAGCAGCCAAGTACAGTTTGGTAACTCTGAAGCTTTCTTT. Translated: CASSQVQFGNSEAFF. The chain couples TRBV3-1 (or the pseudogene TRBV3-2) to TRBJ1-1; no clear D gene. This CDR3 has 15 residues. Deletions cut 1 base from V and 6 bases from J, with 15 bases between. Germline-derived CDR1 and CDR2 are LGHDT and YNNKEL (reference sequence).

The chain couples TRBV11-2 to TRBJ1-6; D is uncertain. The CDR3 extends over 15 amino acids. In germline, CDR1 is SGHAT, CDR2 FQNNGV. The V end lost 5 bases, the J end lost 7 bases, and 15 bases lay between the germline ends. CDR3: CASSHGNPGNSPLHF. CDR3 DNA: TGTGCCAGCAGCCACGGCAACCCCGGGAATTCACCCCTCCACTTT. Combining the CDR3 with reference TRBV11-2 and TRBJ1-6 gives the whole variable domain EAGVAQSPRYKIIEKRQSVAFWCNPISGHATLYWYQQILGQGPKLLIQFQNNGVVDDSQLPKDRFSAERLKGVDSTLKIQPAKLEDSAVYLCASSHGNPGNSPLHFGNGTRLTVT.

This clone was detected only once. The gene calls are TRBV6-6 and TRBJ1-1; TRBD1 might be the D (5 bases). The CDR3 totals 14 residues. V lost 2 bases and J lost 2, with 9 bases in between. The germline CDR1 and CDR2 sequences are MNHNY and SVGAGI (reference sequence). CDR3 nucleotide sequence: TGTGCCAGCAGTTACCTCCAGGGCAACACTGAAGCTTTCTTT. It encodes CASSYLQGNTEAFF.

CDR3 region: CASSQRQDLCNEQFF. The CDR3 region has the DNA TGTGCCAGCAGCCAACGACAGGATCTGTGCAATGAGCAGTTCTTC. The J gene is TRBJ2-1, the V gene TRBV3-1 (or the pseudogene TRBV3-2); D possibly corresponds to TRBD1 (6 bases). Germline-derived CDR1 and CDR2 are LGHDT and YNNKEL (reference sequence). The CDR3 contains 15 residues. V was trimmed by 2 bases and J by 6 bases, leaving 14 bases between them.

This sequence joins TRBV9 and TRBJ2-2; D is perhaps TRBD2 (5 bases). Per germline, CDR1 SGDLS and CDR2 YYNGEE. CDR3 length: 14 residues. The V gene lost 4 bases and the J gene lost 6 bases, with 13 bases spanning the gap. CDR3 sequence reads: CASSIYSEAGELFF. The CDR3 DNA sequence: TGTGCCAGCAGCATTTATAGCGAGGCCGGGGAGCTGTTTTTT.